Listed here are 14 T cell receptor beta chains from one sample, sequenced in a study of blood T cell repertoires in COVID-19. Clones were sequenced by immunoSEQ multiplex PCR, and TCRdb holds only the in-frame ones, with some missing. Among around 51,000 clones listed, 80% to 90% were seen once. The sequenced sample was peripheral blood. These receptor sequences come from a woman of 80 years or more with acute or convalescent COVID-19.

The rearrangement uses TRBV14 and TRBJ1-6, with D unclear. CDR3 size: 14 residues. Trimming took 2 bases from V and 5 from J, leaving 7 bases between them. Germline CDR1 SGHDN, CDR2 FVKESK. The CDR3 region is CASSQSGNNSPLHF. In DNA, the CDR3 is TGTGCCAGCAGCCAATCGGGAAATAATTCACCCCTCCACTTT.

V gene TRBV2 combines with J gene TRBJ2-3, with a possible D match to TRBD2 (5 bases). Germline V gene data show CDR1 as SNHLY and CDR2 as FYNNEI. The CDR3 spans 15 residues. The ends were cut back, 8 bases at V and 2 bases at J, with 17 bases in the middle. This CDR3 is CASGRLTGYTDTQYF. CDR3 bases: TGTGCCAGCGGAAGGCTGACGGGGTACACAGATACGCAGTATTTT.

The chain links TRBV18 to TRBJ2-7; 10 bases fit TRBD2. Looked up from germline, CDR1 is KGHSH and CDR2 is LQKENI. The V and J ends lost 6 bases and 2 bases, in that order; junction bases with no gene match: 4. The CDR3 contains 14 residues. This CDR3 is CASSSAGGAYEQYF. DNA for the CDR3: TGTGCCAGCTCGTCAGCGGGGGGGGCCTACGAGCAGTACTTC.

The chain uses TRBV19 and TRBJ1-5; D unclear. CDR1 and CDR2 (germline): LNHDA, SQIVND (reference sequence). CDR3 length: 14 residues. Between the trimmed V and J ends, which lost 5 bases and 9 bases, there was a span of 17 bases. CDR3 DNA: TGTGCCAGTAGTCCCCGGACTGTCGGAGGGCCCCAGCATTTT. Protein product: CASSPRTVGGPQHF.

The chain is built from TRBV7-2 and TRBJ2-3; 8 bases align to TRBD2. Germline CDR1 is SGHTA and CDR2 is FQGNSA. CDR3 length equals 16 residues. The V gene end was trimmed by 1 base and the J gene end by 3 bases; junction bases not matched to a gene: 6. CDR3 DNA: TGTGCCAGCAGCTTAGGTTCGGTAGCGGGGACAGATACGCAGTATTTT. Protein sequence: CASSLGSVAGTDTQYF.

The rearrangement links TRBV19 to TRBJ1-2, with a possible D match to TRBD1 (6 bases). Germline loops: CDR1 LNHDA, CDR2 SQIVND (reference sequence). There are 14 residues in the CDR3. Between the trimmed V and J ends, which lost 3 bases and 4 bases, there was a span of 12 bases. The CDR3 protein is CASSIPRGSYGYTF. The CDR3 region has the DNA TGTGCCAGTAGTATCCCCAGGGGAAGCTATGGCTACACCTTC.

This sequence joins TRBV5-1 and TRBJ1-2; D not resolved. Germline V gene lookup returns CDR1 SGHRS and CDR2 YFSETQ. The CDR3 extends over 15 amino acids. Trimming removed 0 bases at V and 4 bases at J, with 13 bases between. The CDR3 loop reads CASSLATGEGYGYTF. The CDR3, as DNA: TGCGCCAGCAGCTTGGCCACCGGAGAGGGCTATGGCTACACCTTC.

The CDR3 DNA reads as TGTGCCAGTAGACGCCGCGGGGGAAGCAATGAAAAACTGTTTTTT. Residues: CASRRRGGSNEKLFF. V gene TRBV19 combines with J gene TRBJ1-4; tentative D call: TRBD1 (5 bases). The germline CDR1 and CDR2 sequences are LNHDA and SQIVND (reference sequence). This CDR3 comprises 15 residues. The V end lost 6 bases, the J end lost 5 bases, and 16 bases lay between the germline ends.

The chain has TRBV2 and TRBJ1-2; tentatively, D is TRBD1 (5 bases). Looked up from germline, CDR1 is SNHLY and CDR2 is FYNNEI. Trimming cost V 3 bases and J 5 bases, with 7 bases left between them. The CDR3 covers 12 residues. CDR3 protein: CASSDTGYGYTF. CDR3 bases: TGTGCCAGCAGTGACACAGGTTATGGCTACACCTTC.

V usage is TRBV5-8 and J usage is TRBJ2-3; TRBD2 might be the D (6 bases). CDR3 length: 14 amino acids. Germline V lookup: CDR1 SGHTS, CDR2 YDEGEE. V was shortened by 1 base and J by 4 bases, with 10 bases between the two germline ends. This CDR3 is CASSLTSIADTQYF. DNA of the CDR3: TGTGCCAGCAGCTTGACTAGCATTGCAGATACGCAGTATTTT. The variable domain in full, completed from reference TRBV5-8 and TRBJ2-3, reads EAGVTQSPTHLIKTRGQQATLRCSPISGHTSVYWYQQALGLGLQFLLWYDEGEERNRGNFPPRFSGRQFPNYSSELNVNALELEDSALYLCASSLTSIADTQYFGPGTRLTVL.

The V and J genes are TRBV3-1 (or the pseudogene TRBV3-2) and TRBJ1-4; D perhaps matches TRBD1 (5 bases). This CDR3 is built from 17 residues. Germline V gene data show CDR1 as LGHDT and CDR2 as YNNKEL (reference sequence). Trimming removed 0 bases from V and 0 bases from J, with 11 bases in between. The DNA of the CDR3 is TGTGCCAGCAGCCAAGATCGGCCAGGGTCAACTAATGAAAAACTGTTTTTT. Translation gives CASSQDRPGSTNEKLFF.

Only one count was recorded for this clone. In DNA, the CDR3 is TGTGCCAGCAGCGCTCGGGACAGGGGGCCGGGAGATACGCAGTATTTT. The encoded protein is CASSARDRGPGDTQYF. V and J are TRBV3-1 (or the pseudogene TRBV3-2) and TRBJ2-3; TRBD1 agrees at 12 bases. Germline loops: CDR1 LGHDT, CDR2 YNNKEL (reference sequence). V lost 5 bases, J lost 5 bases, and 8 bases stayed unmatched. The CDR3 loop spans 16 amino acids.

This clone was recorded only once. The chain couples TRBV6-5 to TRBJ2-7, with 9 bases that match TRBD1. Germline assignment: CDR1 MNHEY and CDR2 SVGAGI. J was trimmed by 6 bases and V by 0 bases; bases with no gene match: 6. This CDR3 region has 15 residues. The CDR3 here is CASSYSEGTGFEQYF. The CDR3 nucleotides are TGTGCCAGCAGTTACTCCGAGGGGACAGGGTTCGAGCAGTACTTC.

The chain is built from TRBV19 and TRBJ1-2; no clear D. The CDR3 is made up of 12 amino acids. The germline V gene has CDR1 LNHDA and CDR2 SQIVND (reference sequence). The V and J ends lost 3 bases and 7 bases respectively, with 9 bases between them. CDR3 sequence: CASSILTGGYTF. CDR3 DNA: TGTGCCAGTAGTATCCTGACTGGTGGCTACACCTTC.